This entry is about one T cell receptor (beta chain). Its antigen is currently unknown. The data were taken from a study of T cell responses to AZD1222 COVID-19 vaccine. Germline V gene sequence: CDR1 MNHEY, CDR2 SVGAGI. V lost 6 bases, J lost 0 bases, and 9 bases lay in between. There are 14 residues in the CDR3. Study-wide findings and caveats: Most donors were white British, females outnumbered males, and clonal diversity was possibly underestimated.

The method was immunoSEQ multiplex PCR; TCRdb's version includes in-frame clones alone and lacks a portion of them. The sample has 100,000 or so clones, roughly 84% seen once; the top ten hold 5.6%. The clonotype originates from an adult who received the AZD1222 COVID-19 vaccine. Sequencing was performed on peripheral blood, taken 28 days after the second AZD1222 dose. J is TRBJ1-3 and V is TRBV6-5; D is perhaps TRBD1 (6 bases). The CDR3 protein is CASSTGISGNTIYF. The CDR3 coding sequence is TGTGCCAGCAGCACAGGGATCTCTGGAAACACCATATATTTT.